The rows below give T cell receptor beta chains drawn from one sample of a study of T cells in Graves' hyperthyroidism and ophthalmopathy. TCRdb ran MiXCR on the multiplex PCR reads and lists one entry per CDR3 protein. Among about 25,000 distinct CDR3 sequences listed, approximately 49% were seen once. The sequencing sample was made of blood. The receptors derive from a woman aged 40 to 50 with Graves' hyperthyroidism that later progressed to Graves' ophthalmopathy. Each CDR3 is given with its conserved first and last residue. The order of the fields is clone size, D gene, V gene, J gene, CDR3 DNA, CDR3 protein. D genes are given only for firm matches. The size entry is marked missing in some rows and otherwise reads once, few, many or a size class.

clone size: once
D gene: -
V gene: TRBV6-1
J gene: TRBJ1-5
CDR3 DNA: TGTGCCAGCAGAGGTCAGCAGCTTGTCCTATTTAGCAATCAGCCCCAGCATTTT
CDR3 protein: CASRGQQLVLFSNQPQHF

clone size: many
D gene: -
V gene: TRBV6-6
J gene: TRBJ1-5
CDR3 DNA: TGTGCCAGCAGTACCGGAGAGAATAGCAATCAGCCCCAGCATTTT
CDR3 protein: CASSTGENSNQPQHF

clone size: -
D gene: -
V gene: TRBV2
J gene: TRBJ2-5
CDR3 DNA: TGTGCCAGCAGTGAAAACAGGGGAGGCGGGGAGACCCAGTACTTC
CDR3 protein: CASSENRGGGETQYF

clone size: -
D gene: -
V gene: TRBV5-6
J gene: TRBJ2-1
CDR3 DNA: TGTGCCAGCAGCTTGGGATTAGCTGCTCACTCCTACAATGAGCAGTTCTTC
CDR3 protein: CASSLGLAAHSYNEQFF

clone size: -
D gene: -
V gene: TRBV7-6
J gene: TRBJ2-3
CDR3 DNA: TGTGCCAGCAGCTTGGCAAATATAGGACGGTTCAAAGATACGCAGTATTTT
CDR3 protein: CASSLANIGRFKDTQYF

clone size: -
D gene: TRBD2
V gene: TRBV6-5
J gene: TRBJ2-2
CDR3 DNA: TGTGCCAGCAGTACGACCGGGACTAGCGTAGGTGAGCTGTTTTTT
CDR3 protein: CASSTTGTSVGELFF

clone size: -
D gene: -
V gene: TRBV4-3
J gene: TRBJ1-4
CDR3 DNA: TGCGCCAGCAGCTTACTGGGACGGGAGGATGAAAAACTGTTTTTT
CDR3 protein: CASSLLGREDEKLFF

clone size: few
D gene: TRBD1
V gene: TRBV9
J gene: TRBJ2-3
CDR3 DNA: TGTGCCAGCAGCCCCACGGGACAGGGCGCAGATACGCAGTATTTT
CDR3 protein: CASSPTGQGADTQYF

clone size: few
D gene: -
V gene: TRBV10-3
J gene: TRBJ1-5
CDR3 DNA: TGTGCCAGCCGACTTATGGACCTTAGCAATCAGCCCCAGCATTTT
CDR3 protein: CASRLMDLSNQPQHF

clone size: -
D gene: TRBD1
V gene: TRBV28
J gene: TRBJ2-3
CDR3 DNA: TGTGCCAGCAGTTTGGTCTGGACCACCCTGGCGGACAGGGAAAGCACAGATACGCAGTATTTT
CDR3 protein: CASSLVWTTLADRESTDTQYF

clone size: -
D gene: -
V gene: TRBV29-1
J gene: TRBJ2-5
CDR3 DNA: TGCAGCGTCGCCGAGGAGACCCAGTACTTC
CDR3 protein: CSVAEETQYF

clone size: many
D gene: -
V gene: TRBV28
J gene: TRBJ1-6
CDR3 DNA: TGTGCCAGCAGTTTAGGCGGGGCAGGAAATTCACCCCTCCACTTT
CDR3 protein: CASSLGGAGNSPLHF

clone size: many
D gene: TRBD2
V gene: TRBV6-5
J gene: TRBJ2-3
CDR3 DNA: TGTGCCAGCAGGACGCGGGAGGTGGCTACAGATACGCAGTATTTT
CDR3 protein: CASRTREVATDTQYF

clone size: -
D gene: -
V gene: TRBV29-1
J gene: TRBJ2-1
CDR3 DNA: TGCAGCGTTTCTAGCGCATACAATGAGCAGTTCTTC
CDR3 protein: CSVSSAYNEQFF

clone size: -
D gene: TRBD2
V gene: TRBV10-3
J gene: TRBJ2-1
CDR3 DNA: TGTGCCATCAGCGACCGACTAGCGGGAGGGCCCTACAATGAGCAGTTCTTC
CDR3 protein: CAISDRLAGGPYNEQFF

clone size: -
D gene: TRBD2
V gene: TRBV19
J gene: TRBJ2-7
CDR3 DNA: TGTGCCAGTAGCCCAGTTGCTAGCGGGCGCTACGAGCAGTACTTC
CDR3 protein: CASSPVASGRYEQYF

clone size: many
D gene: TRBD2
V gene: TRBV28
J gene: TRBJ2-7
CDR3 DNA: TGTGCCAGCAGTTTCAAGGTGTTGCGGGAGAACTACGAGCAGTACTTC
CDR3 protein: CASSFKVLRENYEQYF

clone size: many
D gene: -
V gene: TRBV14
J gene: TRBJ1-1
CDR3 DNA: TGTGCCAGCAGCCAAGTAACCGTCGGGGAGGCTTTCTTT
CDR3 protein: CASSQVTVGEAFF

clone size: few
D gene: -
V gene: TRBV20-1
J gene: TRBJ2-3
CDR3 DNA: TGCAGTGCTAGTCTAGCTGGAGATACGCAGTATTTT
CDR3 protein: CSASLAGDTQYF

clone size: many
D gene: -
V gene: TRBV6-5
J gene: TRBJ1-1
CDR3 DNA: TGTGCCAGCAGTTACTCCCCGGGAAACATGAACACTGAAGCTTTCTTT
CDR3 protein: CASSYSPGNMNTEAFF

clone size: medium-sized
D gene: -
V gene: TRBV19
J gene: TRBJ2-7
CDR3 DNA: TGTGCCAGTAAATCGTCGGAGGGGGCCTACGAGCAGTACTTC
CDR3 protein: CASKSSEGAYEQYF

clone size: -
D gene: TRBD1
V gene: TRBV2
J gene: TRBJ1-1
CDR3 DNA: TGTGCCAGCAGTGCCCGGGACAGGTGGGGCACTGAAGCTTTCTTT
CDR3 protein: CASSARDRWGTEAFF

clone size: -
D gene: TRBD2
V gene: TRBV10-3
J gene: TRBJ2-7
CDR3 DNA: TGTGCCATCAGGGGGACTAGCGAATACGAGCAGTACTTC
CDR3 protein: CAIRGTSEYEQYF

clone size: medium-sized
D gene: -
V gene: TRBV19
J gene: TRBJ1-2
CDR3 DNA: TGTGCCAGTAGTATTGGGTTTGATGGCTACACCTTC
CDR3 protein: CASSIGFDGYTF

clone size: few
D gene: -
V gene: TRBV28
J gene: TRBJ1-3
CDR3 DNA: TGTGCCAGCAGTCCCCAGGGCAGAAACTCTGGAAACACCATATATTTT
CDR3 protein: CASSPQGRNSGNTIYF

clone size: many
D gene: -
V gene: TRBV5-4
J gene: TRBJ2-5
CDR3 DNA: TGTGCCAGCAGCTTCGGCGGTGGTTGGCGGGGCCAAGAGACCCAGTACTTC
CDR3 protein: CASSFGGGWRGQETQYF

clone size: many
D gene: -
V gene: TRBV6-4
J gene: TRBJ2-1
CDR3 DNA: TGTGCCAGCAGTGACGGTTTGCGGGATGAGATTGGTGAGCAGTTCTTC
CDR3 protein: CASSDGLRDEIGEQFF

clone size: -
D gene: TRBD1
V gene: TRBV5-1
J gene: TRBJ2-6
CDR3 DNA: TGCGCCAGCAGCTGGACAGGGGCTTCCTCTGGGGCCAACGTCCTGACTTTC
CDR3 protein: CASSWTGASSGANVLTF